The rows below give T cell receptor beta chains drawn from one sample of a study of shared clonotypes between healthy human individuals. TCRdb keeps only in-frame clones here, not all; method: immunoSEQ multiplex PCR. The sample records 2 million to 3 million clones, approximately 93% being singletons. Sequenced: naive CD4+ T cells from PBMCs. The source of these receptors is a man aged 18 to 35 in good health. Some clones in this sample may be carry-over from other donors' samples. CDR3s leave out the opening cysteine and the closing phenylalanine or tryptophan. Each record gives: V gene, CDR3 length, D gene, J gene, CDR3 protein. D genes are given only for firm matches.

>TRBV5-1|13|TRBD1|TRBJ1-4
ASSLGTAQNEKLF
>TRBV2|12|TRBD2|TRBJ2-1
ASITSGRENEQF
>TRBV28|12|TRBD1|TRBJ2-6
ASNRGSGANVLT
>TRBV29-1|13|TRBD2|TRBJ2-1
SVEALLAGEGEQF
>TRBV4-1|12|-|TRBJ2-1
ASSHQRLYNEQF
>TRBV18|13|TRBD2|TRBJ2-3
ASSRLAGGPDTQY
>TRBV7-9|15|TRBD1|TRBJ1-3
ASSTFTQGGSGNTIY
>TRBV7-9|11|-|TRBJ1-3
ASSTGPGNTIY
>TRBV15|14|TRBD1|TRBJ2-7
ATSRGGRTGAYEQY
>TRBV4-1|14|-|TRBJ1-3
ASSQDWESSGNTIY
>TRBV6-5|13|-|TRBJ2-3
ASSYSRLSTDTQY
>TRBV5-1|10|-|TRBJ2-7
ASSRDAYEQY
>TRBV7-6|12|-|TRBJ2-2
ASSPHPKTGELF
>TRBV30|13|-|TRBJ1-5
AWSNWGDTDQPQH
>TRBV9|11|-|TRBJ2-2
ASSVSLVGELF
>TRBV6-1|15|TRBD1|TRBJ1-4
ASSGKLGTGGDGKLF
>TRBV7-2|17|TRBD2|TRBJ2-7
ASSLGVLAGEVRAYEQY
>TRBV6-6|12|-|TRBJ2-1
ASSYSTNYNEQF
>TRBV10-3|10|TRBD1|TRBJ2-7
AISTGGHEQY
>TRBV7-2|13|TRBD1|TRBJ2-5
ASSYGQGARETQY